This entry lists 28 T cell receptor beta chains sequenced from one sample in a study of response to subunit inactivated influenza vaccine. TCRdb reanalysed the RT-PCR reads using MiXCR and keeps one entry per CDR3 protein. The table includes 400,000 to 650,000 distinct CDR3 sequences, 6% to 9% detected once. This sample comprised PBMCs from blood, obtained around 2 years after vaccination. Receptors were obtained from a man in his fifties or sixties who received an inactivated influenza vaccine.

The sample holds a few counts of this clonotype. J is TRBJ2-1 and V is TRBV7-9, with D perhaps matching TRBD1 (6 bases). There are 14 residues in the CDR3. V was pared by 6 bases and J by 8 bases, with 17 bases between. Germline V gene sequence: CDR1 SEHNR, CDR2 FQNEAQ (reference sequence). The CDR3 here is CASSSGRNRDEQFF. Written as DNA, the CDR3 is TGTGCCAGCAGTTCCGGGCGCAACAGGGATGAGCAGTTCTTC.

The chain joins TRBV11-2 to TRBJ2-7, with 7 bases lining up with TRBD2. The CDR3 consists of 16 residues. Germline CDR1 reads SGHAT; CDR2 reads FQNNGV. V lost 4 bases, J lost 6 bases, and 15 bases stayed unmatched. The CDR3 sequence is CASSSRTASGKSEQYF. In DNA form, the CDR3 reads TGTGCCAGCAGCTCCCGGACCGCCAGCGGGAAAAGCGAGCAGTACTTC.

The table lists this clonotype with many counts. V and J are TRBV7-9 and TRBJ2-3; TRBD2 agrees at 11 bases. Germline loops: CDR1 SEHNR, CDR2 FQNEAQ (reference sequence). This CDR3 comprises 16 residues. Losses at the gene ends were 4 bases for V and 3 bases for J; bases not matched to a gene: 6. The CDR3 protein is CASSWPGTSGTDTQYF. The DNA for the CDR3 is TGTGCCAGCAGCTGGCCCGGGACTAGCGGTACAGATACGCAGTATTTT.

This clonotype has a handful of counts. The chain is built from TRBV9 and TRBJ2-2; tentative D call: TRBD2 (6 bases). Germline CDR1 reads SGDLS; CDR2 reads YYNGEE. The V and J ends lost 0 bases and 7 bases respectively, with 7 bases between them. The CDR3 contains 13 residues. The CDR3 nucleotides read TGTGCCAGCAGCGTAGATAGCGGCGGGGAGCTGTTTTTT. Its protein product is CASSVDSGGELFF. Looking up the rest from reference TRBV9 and TRBJ2-2 gives the full variable domain: DSGVTQTPKHLITATGQRVTLRCSPRSGDLSVYWYQQSLDQGLQFLIQYYNGEERAKGNILERFSAQQFPDLHSELNLSSLELGDSALYFCASSVDSGGELFFGEGSRLTVL.

This clonotype was seen ten or more times. The chain links TRBV2 to TRBJ2-3; no clear D. Trimming took 3 bases from V and 4 from J, leaving 5 bases between them. Germline loops: CDR1 SNHLY, CDR2 FYNNEI. This CDR3 is 12 amino acids long. As DNA, the CDR3 is TGTGCCAGCAGTGACAGCCCAGATACGCAGTATTTT. It yields the protein CASSDSPDTQYF. The entire variable domain, with the rest obtained from reference TRBV2 and TRBJ2-3, is as follows: EPEVTQTPSHQVTQMGQEVILRCVPISNHLYFYWYRQILGQKVEFLVSFYNNEISEKSEIFDDQFSVERPDGSNFTLKIRSTKLEDSAMYFCASSDSPDTQYFGPGTRLTVL.

This clonotype was seen repeatedly, ten times or more. The chain carries TRBV16 and TRBJ2-5; D remains unclear. The germline V gene encodes CDR1 KGHSY and CDR2 FQNENV. This CDR3 is built from 14 residues. V was clipped by 5 bases and J by 5 bases, with 15 bases between them. CDR3 loop: CASSVWSSRETQYF. DNA for the CDR3: TGTGCCAGCAGCGTTTGGTCGTCCCGGGAGACCCAGTACTTC.

This clonotype was counted a few times. This chain links TRBV5-5 with TRBJ1-1; TRBD1 aligns across 9 bases. The CDR3 is made up of 14 amino acids. Germline V gives CDR1 SGHKS, CDR2 YYEKEE (reference sequence). After removal of 2 bases from V and 6 bases from J, the junction contained 5 bases not matched to a gene. CDR3 in DNA: TGTGCCAGCAGCTTAGCGGACAGGGGACCTGAAGCTTTCTTT. Encoded protein: CASSLADRGPEAFF.

This clonotype has just a few counts. The chain combines TRBV20-1 with TRBJ2-1, with TRBD2 matching 14 bases. This CDR3 contains 18 residues. Trimming took 0 bases from V and 6 from J; bases not matched to a gene: 10. Per the germline V gene, CDR1 is DFQATT and CDR2 is SNEGSKA (reference sequence). The DNA of the CDR3 is TGCAGTGCTAGAGATGTTCGCGGGACTAGCGGGAGCCTCAATGAGCAGTTCTTC. Amino acid sequence: CSARDVRGTSGSLNEQFF.

The chain recombines TRBV2 with TRBJ2-1; D call uncertain. The CDR3 totals 14 residues. V was shortened by 8 bases and J by 0 bases, with 11 bases between the two germline ends. Germline V gene data show CDR1 as SNHLY and CDR2 as FYNNEI. The CDR3: CASLGPSSYNEQFF. CDR3 nucleotides: TGTGCCAGCCTTGGACCGAGCTCCTACAATGAGCAGTTCTTC.

This clonotype was detected ten times or more. CDR3 nucleotide sequence: TGCGCCAGCAGCCAGGCAGCCCAAGAGACCCAGTACTTC. Protein: CASSQAAQETQYF. This chain links TRBV4-3 with TRBJ2-5, with D uncertain. Germline-derived CDR1 and CDR2 are LGHNA and YSLEER. V lost 3 bases and J 1 base, leaving 6 bases between the germline ends. CDR3 length: 13 residues.

The gene calls are TRBV20-1 and TRBJ2-4, with no clear D. Looked up from germline, CDR1 is DFQATT and CDR2 is SNEGSKA (reference sequence). Trimming stripped 0 bases from V and 2 bases from J, with 11 bases between. The CDR3 spans 15 residues. The CDR3 is CSARDLRQSKNIQYF. The CDR3 bases are TGCAGTGCTAGAGATCTCAGGCAGTCCAAAAACATTCAGTACTTC.

This clonotype turned up a few times. This chain links TRBV12-3 or TRBV12-4 with TRBJ1-1; TRBD1 might be the D (6 bases). V lost 6 bases to trimming and J lost 0 bases, with 11 bases between them. This CDR3 region has 14 residues. The CDR3 nucleotides read TGTGCCAGCAGGTCGGGACAATTGAACACTGAAGCTTTCTTT. Its protein is CASRSGQLNTEAFF.

This clonotype was counted ten times or more. This rearrangement joins TRBV28 to TRBJ1-2; 10 bases are shared with TRBD1. The CDR3 runs to 15 residues. Germline V gene lookup returns CDR1 MDHEN and CDR2 SYDVKM. Germline trimming cut 4 bases from V and 5 bases from J; bases unmatched to any gene: 7. The CDR3 sequence is CASSSDRGKRYGYTF. CDR3 DNA sequence: TGTGCCAGCAGTTCGGACAGGGGGAAGCGATATGGCTACACCTTC.

This clonotype was seen more than once but under ten times. The CDR3 sequence is CASSAGGAGGGYTF. Written as DNA, the CDR3 is TGTGCCAGCAGTGCTGGGGGCGCCGGGGGTGGCTACACCTTC. The rearrangement uses TRBV12-3 or TRBV12-4 and TRBJ1-2; possible D gene TRBD1, 6 bases. V was cut by 5 bases and J by 7 bases, with 17 bases left in between. This CDR3 is built from 14 residues.

This clonotype came up many times. The V and J genes are TRBV20-1 and TRBJ2-1, with 9 bases matching TRBD2. The CDR3 is 16 residues long. V shed 1 base, J shed 2 bases, and the junction held 6 bases outside the gene matches. Germline values: CDR1 DFQATT, CDR2 SNEGSKA (reference sequence). The CDR3 nucleotides read TGCAGTGCTAGAGCAACCCGGACTAGCGCCTACAATGAGCAGTTCTTC. This translates into CSARATRTSAYNEQFF.

This chain links TRBV24-1 with TRBJ1-1, with D tentatively TRBD1 (6 bases). The CDR3 runs to 13 residues. The V and J ends lost 3 bases and 8 bases respectively, with 12 bases between them. Per the germline V gene, CDR1 is KGHDR and CDR2 is SFDVKD. The chain's CDR3 is CATSDLRGLEAFF. DNA of the CDR3: TGTGCCACCAGTGATCTCAGGGGACTGGAAGCTTTCTTT.

There are many counts of this clonotype. The J gene is TRBJ2-1, the V gene TRBV5-1, with unresolved D. The CDR3 has 13 amino acids. The germline V gene encodes CDR1 SGHRS and CDR2 YFSETQ. Deletions cut 4 bases from V and 5 bases from J, with 10 bases between. The CDR3 DNA reads TGCGCCAGCAGCGAAGACTTGGACAATGAGCAGTTCTTC. Translated: CASSEDLDNEQFF.

This clonotype is a singleton in its sample. This may stem from a read error, because a much larger clone lies one nucleotide away. The V and J genes are TRBV20-1 and TRBJ2-1, with TRBD2 identical over 9 bases. The CDR3 spans 15 residues. The ends lost 2 bases at V and 0 bases at J; junction bases unmatched: 2. The V gene's germline CDR1 is DFQATT and CDR2 SNEGSKA (reference sequence). This CDR3 is CSARNSGSSYNEQFF. CDR3 nucleotide sequence: TGCAGTGCTAGAAATAGCGGGAGCTCCTACAATGAGCAGTTCTTC.

There are a few counts of this clonotype. The chain joins TRBV6-2 or TRBV6-3 to TRBJ2-5; D might be TRBD2 (5 bases). Germline V CDR1 and CDR2: MNHEY, SVGEGT. The CDR3 runs 14 residues. The ends were cut back, 2 bases at V and 4 bases at J, with 11 bases in the middle. The DNA of the CDR3 is TGTGCCAGCAGTTACCTTACAGAGGGAGAGACCCAGTACTTC. This translates into CASSYLTEGETQYF.

The V gene is TRBV3-1, the J gene TRBJ2-2, with D tentatively TRBD2 (5 bases). Germline CDR1 LGHDT, CDR2 YNNKEL (reference sequence). V lost 1 base and J lost 5, with 11 bases in between. This CDR3 is 15 amino acids long. The CDR3 is CASSQGVASTGELFF. The CDR3, as DNA: TGTGCCAGCAGCCAAGGTGTAGCGTCTACCGGGGAGCTGTTTTTT.

This clonotype was seen only a few times. The rearrangement uses TRBV3-1 and TRBJ1-1; possibly TRBD1 for D (5 bases). The CDR3 sequence is 14 residues long. Germline-derived CDR1 and CDR2 are LGHDT and YNNKEL (reference sequence). The ends were cut back, 2 bases at V and 5 bases at J, with 12 bases in the middle. CDR3 residues: CASSQIEGSTEAFF. The CDR3 region has the DNA TGTGCCAGCAGCCAAATTGAGGGGTCAACTGAAGCTTTCTTT.

The CDR3 reads CASSVHRGELFF. CDR3 coding DNA: TGTGCCAGCAGTGTACACAGGGGGGAGCTGTTTTTT. This chain joins TRBV6-1 and TRBJ2-2, with D possibly being TRBD1 (5 bases). Germline lookup yields CDR1 MNHNS and CDR2 SASEGT. The length of the CDR3 is 12 residues. Trimming stripped 4 bases from V and 8 bases from J, with 8 bases between.

This clonotype was seen repeatedly, ten times or more. Written as DNA, the CDR3 is TGCAGTGCTAGTAGACGGGTGGTCGCTGAAGCTTTCTTT. This translates into CSASRRVVAEAFF. The gene calls are TRBV20-1 and TRBJ1-1; no definite D call. With 3 bases removed from V and 6 bases from J, the gap between germline ends came to 14 bases. The CDR3 sequence is 13 residues long. Germline V gene data show CDR1 as DFQATT and CDR2 as SNEGSKA (reference sequence).

Only a few counts were recorded for this clonotype. This chain joins TRBV23-1 and TRBJ2-7; D gene uncertain. TRBV23-1 is an open reading frame, and its role is uncertain. Between the trimmed V and J ends, which lost 5 bases and 3 bases, there was a span of 11 bases. CDR3 length: 13 residues. CDR3 nucleotide sequence: TGCGCCAGCAGTGTCGCCAGCTTCTACGAGCAGTACTTC. Protein sequence: CASSVASFYEQYF.

A few counts support this clonotype. The genes are TRBV12-3 or TRBV12-4 and TRBJ2-2, with 8 nucleotides matching TRBD1. The junction had 6 bases not matched to a gene; V was cut back by 9 bases and J by 9 bases. This CDR3 contains 12 residues. The CDR3 region is CASQGAARELFF. The CDR3 bases are TGTGCCAGTCAGGGGGCGGCACGGGAGCTGTTTTTT.

This chain joins TRBV30 and TRBJ1-6; D is unclear. Trimming took 4 bases from V and 5 from J, leaving 6 bases between them. CDR1 is GTSNPN and CDR2 is SVGIG in the germline V gene (reference sequence). This CDR3 is 12 amino acids long. The CDR3 DNA is TGTGCCTGGACTCAGAATAATTCACCCCTCCACTTT. This encodes CAWTQNNSPLHF.

This clonotype was detected a few times. V usage is TRBV20-1 and J usage is TRBJ2-7; 11 positions agree with TRBD2. This CDR3 is 14 amino acids long. V gave up 6 bases and J gave up 1 base; unmatched junction bases: 5. From germline, CDR1 is DFQATT and CDR2 SNEGSKA (reference sequence). This CDR3 reads CSALLAGASYEQYF. In nucleotides, the CDR3 is TGCAGTGCGTTACTAGCGGGAGCATCCTACGAGCAGTACTTC.

This clonotype was counted ten times or more. The chain has TRBV10-1 and TRBJ1-1; weak D call: TRBD1 (6 bases). The germline V and J ends were trimmed by 6 bases and 0 bases, with 8 bases remaining between them. This CDR3 has 13 residues. In germline, CDR1 is WNHNN, CDR2 SYGVQD (reference sequence). DNA of the CDR3: TGCGCCAGCAGGGACAGCATGAACACTGAAGCTTTCTTT. Translation: CASRDSMNTEAFF.